This T cell receptor beta chain was observed in a study of cytomegalovirus exposure and HLA in healthy donors. PCR used 60 Vbeta primers and 13 Jbeta primers. Assay: immunoSEQ multiplex PCR; the TCRdb copy retains only in-frame clones and omits some. The sample has 160,000 or so clones, more than 65% seen once. Points on this clone: Its specificity is unknown.

Study-wide results and caveats: Presence/absence results assume similar sequencing depth per donor, which may not hold. A list of 150 or so TCR beta chains associated with cytomegalovirus was given. In an earlier analysis, about 87% or about 30%: the productive usage of most TCR beta V segments.

Sequencing was carried out using PBMCs. This TCR derives from a woman in her 50s in good health and CMV-seronegative.

CDR3 sequence reads: CASSVLAGVPNEQFF. The DNA of the CDR3 is TGTGCCAGCAGTGTACTAGCGGGAGTACCCAATGAGCAGTTCTTC. The J gene is TRBJ2-1, the V gene TRBV2, with TRBD2 matching 11 bases. Germline lookup yields CDR1 SNHLY and CDR2 FYNNEI. The V gene end was trimmed by 4 bases and the J gene end by 6 bases; junction bases not matched to a gene: 5. The length of the CDR3 is 15 residues.